The 25 T cell receptor beta chains reported below all come from one sample, sequenced in a study of early T cells in non-severe SARS-CoV-2 infection. TCRdb passed the 5' RACE reads through MiXCR, listing each CDR3 protein once. The sample shows 45,000 to 75,000 distinct CDR3 sequences, around 9.3% of them seen only once. Sequences were obtained from whole blood. These receptors were obtained from an adult who was a healthcare worker with PCR-confirmed SARS-CoV-2 infection or an uninfected control (not recorded which).

This sequence joins TRBV6-1 and TRBJ1-5; the D gene is possibly TRBD1 (6 bases). Between the trimmed V and J ends, which lost 6 bases and 4 bases, there was a span of 13 bases. This CDR3 spans 14 amino acids. In germline, CDR1 is MNHNS, CDR2 SASEGT. CDR3 amino acids: CASRPGQPNQPQHF. For the CDR3, the DNA is TGTGCCAGCAGACCCGGACAGCCGAATCAGCCCCAGCATTTT.

This clonotype occurred many times. This rearrangement joins TRBV30 to TRBJ2-5; 7 nucleotides line up with TRBD1. The V and J ends lost 2 bases and 2 bases, in that order; junction bases with no gene match: 8. This CDR3 contains 15 residues. Germline CDR1 reads GTSNPN; CDR2 reads SVGIG (reference sequence). The CDR3 DNA reads TGTGCCTGGAGTAGGGCAGGGGGTGTTCAAGAGACCCAGTACTTC. Protein sequence: CAWSRAGGVQETQYF.

This clonotype was detected many times. The CDR3 nucleotides are TGCGCCAGCAGTACCATAAACTATGGCTACACCTTC. Encoded protein: CASSTINYGYTF. The chain links TRBV10-2 to TRBJ1-2; the D is unclear. Germline loops: CDR1 WSHSY, CDR2 SAAADI. V lost 5 bases and J lost 2, with 6 bases in between. The CDR3 loop spans 12 amino acids.

The rearrangement links TRBV5-4 to TRBJ2-1; D not certain. The CDR3 is made up of 16 amino acids. From germline, CDR1 is SGHNT and CDR2 YYREEE (reference sequence). Trimming pared 4 bases from V and 1 base from J, leaving 15 bases between. In DNA form, the CDR3 reads TGTGCCAGCAGCCAGGACCTGGGATGGTCCTACAATGAGCAGTTCTTC. Residues: CASSQDLGWSYNEQFF.

This clonotype has at least ten counts. The chain has TRBV28 and TRBJ2-3, with D hard to call. The V gene's germline CDR1 is MDHEN and CDR2 SYDVKM. The length of the CDR3 is 14 residues. The V gene lost 5 bases and the J gene lost 7 bases, with 16 bases spanning the gap. CDR3 sequence reads: CASSLEFQLYTQYF. The CDR3 DNA is TGTGCCAGCAGTCTAGAGTTTCAGCTGTATACGCAGTATTTT.

The rearrangement uses TRBV7-3 and TRBJ2-2, with TRBD1 matching 7 bases. The CDR3 extends over 16 amino acids. The V gene's germline CDR1 is SGHTA and CDR2 FQGTGA. After removal of 5 bases from V and 2 bases from J, the junction contained 8 bases not matched to a gene. The CDR3 DNA reads as TGTGCCAGCAGCAAAGGGACAGCCACTAACACCGGGGAGCTGTTTTTT. Protein sequence: CASSKGTATNTGELFF.

The table lists this clonotype with many counts. The chain employs TRBV4-3 and TRBJ2-1; D call uncertain. The CDR3 consists of 17 residues. Germline V lookup: CDR1 LGHNA, CDR2 YSLEER. The V end was cut by 0 bases, the J end by 3 bases, with 15 bases between. The CDR3: CASSQDAGPNLYNEQFF. The CDR3 DNA sequence: TGCGCCAGCAGCCAAGATGCTGGACCAAACCTCTACAATGAGCAGTTCTTC.

V gene TRBV20-1 combines with J gene TRBJ1-5; D remains unclear. The CDR3 has 12 residues. V was shortened by 4 bases and J by 16 bases, with 20 bases between the two germline ends. Germline V gene data show CDR1 as DFQATT and CDR2 as SNEGSKA (reference sequence). CDR3 protein: CSATQSNQRQHF. CDR3 bases: TGCAGTGCTACCCAAAGCAATCAGCGCCAACATTTT.

This clonotype appeared a few times. The chain carries TRBV20-1 and TRBJ2-2; no definite D call. Germline loops: CDR1 DFQATT, CDR2 SNEGSKA (reference sequence). The CDR3 is 12 residues long. V was cut by 3 bases and J by 7 bases, with 9 bases left in between. CDR3 in amino acids: CSASSPLGELFF. The CDR3 region has the DNA TGCAGTGCTAGTTCTCCACTCGGGGAGCTGTTTTTT.

The chain employs TRBV4-1 and TRBJ2-2; D not certain. The germline V gene has CDR1 MGHRA and CDR2 YSYEKL. V was shortened by 0 bases and J by 4 bases, with 12 bases between the two germline ends. The CDR3 is 16 residues long. CDR3 residues: CASSQDRRTGTGELFF. The CDR3 DNA follows: TGCGCCAGCAGCCAAGACCGTCGGACCGGCACCGGGGAGCTGTTTTTT.

As regards this clonotype: Being one base from a much bigger clone, this may be a read error. The V call is TRBV20-1, the J call TRBJ1-4; D is unclear. Germline V gene sequence: CDR1 DFQATT, CDR2 SNEGSKA (reference sequence). The CDR3 covers 11 residues. CDR3: CSAIPLEKLIF. CDR3 nucleotides: TGCAGTGCTATTCCCCTGGAAAAACTGATTTTT.

The chain is built from TRBV3-1 and TRBJ1-5; D is unclear. The V end lost 5 bases, the J end lost 7 bases, and 12 bases lay between the germline ends. The CDR3 spans 13 residues. Germline assignment: CDR1 LGHDT and CDR2 YNNKEL (reference sequence). CDR3 loop: CASSSGPNQPQHF. The CDR3, as DNA: TGTGCCAGCAGCTCCGGGCCAAACCAGCCCCAGCATTTT.

In this sample, this clonotype turned up a few times. V usage is TRBV4-1 and J usage is TRBJ2-1; D call uncertain. CDR1 is MGHRA, CDR2 YSYEKL, per germline. V lost 0 bases and J lost 0, with 15 bases in between. The CDR3 totals 18 residues. The CDR3 protein is CASSQDLGSMTSYNEQFF. The CDR3 DNA reads as TGCGCCAGCAGCCAAGATTTGGGCTCCATGACCTCCTACAATGAGCAGTTCTTC.

The genes are TRBV5-6 and TRBJ2-5, with D possibly matching TRBD1 (6 bases). The CDR3 is 15 amino acids. Trimming removed 0 bases from V and 0 bases from J, with 9 bases in between. The germline V gene has CDR1 SGHDT and CDR2 YYEEEE. The CDR3 loop reads CASSLDGTYQETQYF. CDR3 bases: TGTGCCAGCAGCTTGGACGGGACATACCAAGAGACCCAGTACTTC.

Remarks on this clonotype: With a much larger clone just one base away, this may be a read error. J is TRBJ2-3 and V is TRBV18; D call uncertain. The germline gives CDR1 KGHSH, CDR2 LQKENI. The CDR3 is 14 amino acids. Between the trimmed V and J ends, which lost 1 base and 2 bases, there was a span of 7 bases. The CDR3 bases are TGTGCCAGCTCACCACGTCCGAACACAGATACGCAGTATTTT. This translates into CASSPRPNTDTQYF.

This clonotype was seen repeatedly, ten times or more. The V call is TRBV9, the J call TRBJ2-2; D ambiguous. Germline CDR1 SGDLS, CDR2 YYNGEE. The CDR3 spans 14 residues. The V end was cut by 1 base, the J end by 6 bases, with 10 bases between. This chain's CDR3 is CASSVNGNPGELFF. The CDR3 DNA reads TGTGCCAGCAGCGTAAATGGGAATCCCGGGGAGCTGTTTTTT. Drawing the rest from reference TRBV9 and TRBJ2-2, the complete variable domain is DSGVTQTPKHLITATGQRVTLRCSPRSGDLSVYWYQQSLDQGLQFLIQYYNGEERAKGNILERFSAQQFPDLHSELNLSSLELGDSALYFCASSVNGNPGELFFGEGSRLTVL.

This clonotype was recorded many times. The chain is built from TRBV12-3 or TRBV12-4 and TRBJ1-2; 8 bases are a match to TRBD1. The CDR3 runs 17 residues. V lost 2 bases and J lost 4; bases outside the gene matches: 12. For the CDR3, the DNA is TGTGCCAGCAGTTTAACGGGGACAGGACGATCTTTCTATGGCTACACCTTC. Translation gives CASSLTGTGRSFYGYTF.

This clonotype was observed at least ten times. This chain links TRBV18 with TRBJ2-7; 7 nucleotides agree with TRBD1. The V segment lost 1 base and the J segment 4 bases; nucleotides outside the gene matches: 4. The CDR3 has 14 residues. Germline V gives CDR1 KGHSH, CDR2 LQKENI. CDR3 protein: CASSPLGQKYEQYF. CDR3 nucleotides: TGTGCCAGCTCACCACTGGGACAGAAATACGAGCAGTACTTC. The full variable domain, its missing parts supplied by reference TRBV18 and TRBJ2-7, is NAGVMQNPRHLVRRRGQEARLRCSPMKGHSHVYWYRQLPEEGLKFMVYLQKENIIDESGMPKERFSAEFPKEGPSILRIQQVVRGDSAAYFCASSPLGQKYEQYFGPGTRLTVT.

This clonotype was recorded many times. The chain uses TRBV23-1 and TRBJ2-3, with D possibly matching TRBD2 (6 bases). TRBV23-1 is an open reading frame whose function is uncertain. The CDR3 has 18 residues. V was shortened by 2 bases and J by 4 bases, with 22 bases between the two germline ends. The CDR3 DNA is TGCGCCAGCAGTCAACAACCCCGGGACTGGGAAGGGCCAGATACGCAGTATTTT. Its protein product is CASSQQPRDWEGPDTQYF.

This clonotype appeared many times. This chain links TRBV27 with TRBJ1-1; 8 nucleotides agree with TRBD1. From germline, CDR1 is MNHEY and CDR2 SMNVEV (reference sequence). V was clipped by 5 bases and J by 3 bases; unmatched bases: 5. This CDR3 is built from 14 residues. CDR3 residues: CASSTTGVDTEAFF. CDR3 DNA: TGTGCCAGCAGTACGACAGGGGTCGACACTGAAGCTTTCTTT.

In its sample, this clonotype was seen many times. The chain couples TRBV19 to TRBJ2-5; 9 bases map to TRBD2. V was pared by 5 bases and J by 5 bases, with 3 bases of the junction left unmatched. CDR1 and CDR2 (germline): LNHDA, SQIVND (reference sequence). This CDR3 is built from 13 residues. The CDR3 coding sequence is TGTGCCAGTAGTCCCACTAGCGGGGAGACCCAGTACTTC. Residues: CASSPTSGETQYF.

In its sample, this clonotype was seen many times. CDR3 in DNA: TGCAGTGCTAGTGGGTATGCTAGCGGGAGCACCATGGGCGAGCAGTACTTC. It is translated as CSASGYASGSTMGEQYF. This chain joins TRBV20-1 and TRBJ2-7, with 10 positions matching TRBD2. The junction had 17 bases not matched to a gene; V was cut back by 3 bases and J by 6 bases. The CDR3 runs to 17 residues. The germline V gene has CDR1 DFQATT and CDR2 SNEGSKA (reference sequence).

CDR3 DNA sequence: TGTGCCAGCAGTTTCCCTAGCGGGAGAGGCACCGGGGAGCTGTTTTTT. It yields the protein CASSFPSGRGTGELFF. This rearrangement joins TRBV28 to TRBJ2-2; 10 positions match TRBD2. V shed 3 bases, J shed 4 bases, and the junction held 5 bases outside the gene matches. The CDR3 sequence is 16 residues long. Germline CDR1 and CDR2: MDHEN and SYDVKM.

At least ten counts were recorded for this clonotype. This chain links TRBV20-1 with TRBJ1-4; 10 positions agree with TRBD1. With 4 bases clipped from V and 7 bases from J, the junction kept 6 bases outside the gene matches. Germline loops: CDR1 DFQATT, CDR2 SNEGSKA (reference sequence). This CDR3 spans 14 amino acids. CDR3 DNA sequence: TGCAGTGCTAAAGCCGGGACAGGGGTTGAAAAACTGTTTTTT. This encodes CSAKAGTGVEKLFF.

This sequence joins TRBV29-1 and TRBJ2-7; TRBD2 is a possible D gene (6 bases). Trimming removed 4 bases from V and 0 bases from J, with 10 bases in between. Germline CDR1 is SQVTM and CDR2 is ANQGSEA. This CDR3 contains 13 residues. Written as DNA, the CDR3 is TGCAGCGTTGGGAGCGGGCGCTCCTACGAGCAGTACTTC. It encodes CSVGSGRSYEQYF.